These 5 T cell receptor beta chains originate from one sample sequenced in a study of blood T cell repertoires in COVID-19. Sequencing used immunoSEQ multiplex PCR; TCRdb keeps in-frame clones, though not all of them. The profile shows roughly 30,000 clones, roughly 70% of them singletons. Sequences were obtained from peripheral blood. The receptors come from a boy under 10 years old with active or convalescent COVID-19.

The CDR3 bases are TGCAGTGCTAGTCCTAGCGGGATACCGGGGGAGCTGTTTTTT. The encoded protein is CSASPSGIPGELFF. This chain connects TRBV20-1 to TRBJ2-2, with 9 bases identical to TRBD2. CDR1 DFQATT and CDR2 SNEGSKA come from the germline V gene (reference sequence). With V trimmed by 3 bases and J by 8 bases, 7 bases remained unmatched. The CDR3 covers 14 residues.

The chain links TRBV30 to TRBJ1-2, with 8 bases lining up with TRBD1. The CDR3 consists of 19 residues. V was clipped by 2 bases and J by 1 base; unmatched bases: 18. CDR1 is GTSNPN and CDR2 is SVGIG in the germline V gene (reference sequence). The CDR3 here is CAWSPPGPAYRGNNYGYTF. The CDR3 DNA follows: TGTGCCTGGAGTCCCCCTGGCCCGGCATACAGGGGGAATAACTATGGCTACACCTTC.

This chain uses TRBV9 with TRBJ1-4, with 9 nucleotides matching TRBD1. There are 16 residues in the CDR3. The V segment lost 4 bases and the J segment 7 bases; nucleotides outside the gene matches: 11. The germline V gene has CDR1 SGDLS and CDR2 YYNGEE. CDR3 bases: TGTGCCAGCAGCTCGGGAAACGGACAGGGGAGTGAAAAACTGTTTTTT. Its translation: CASSSGNGQGSEKLFF.

This clone was seen a handful of times. The chain combines TRBV5-6 with TRBJ1-4; 8 positions agree with TRBD1. The J segment lost 4 bases and the V segment lost 5 bases, leaving 7 bases of the junction unmatched. CDR1 and CDR2 (germline): SGHDT, YYEEEE. This CDR3 contains 15 residues. CDR3 coding DNA: TGTGCCAGCAGGCCAGAGACAGGGGATAATGAAAAACTGTTTTTT. This sequence encodes CASRPETGDNEKLFF.

The chain couples TRBV12-5 to TRBJ1-2; D unresolved. V was shortened by 6 bases and J by 8 bases, with 16 bases between the two germline ends. This CDR3 has 13 amino acids. Germline V CDR1 and CDR2: LGHNT, FRNRAP. The CDR3: CASGPNTGEGYTF. CDR3 nucleotide sequence: TGTGCTAGTGGGCCCAACACCGGGGAAGGCTACACCTTC.